This T cell receptor (beta chain) is drawn from a study of CD8 T cells in ankylosing spondylitis. Regarding the study as a whole: In ankylosing spondylitis blood, a motif of roughly 8 highly homologous TCR beta variants appeared characteristic.

As regards this clonotype: Its antigen is unknown.

MiXCR was run by TCRdb on the 5' RACE reads, yielding one entry per CDR3 protein. The repertoire holds more than 250,000 distinct CDR3 sequences, less than 10% seen once, with less than 15% in the top ten. CDR3 size: 15 residues. From germline, CDR1 is SGHVS and CDR2 FNYEAQ. V lost 2 bases and J lost 7; bases outside the gene matches: 5. The sample taken for sequencing was blood, either unsorted or a sorted T cell fraction (not recorded which). The source of this sequence is a male donor with ankylosing spondylitis. The V call is TRBV7-6, the J call TRBJ1-3, with 10 nucleotides matching TRBD1. DNA of the CDR3: TGTGCCAGCAGCTTAATCGACAGGGGGCTGAACACCATATATTTT. Its translation is CASSLIDRGLNTIYF.